The subject of this entry is one T cell receptor (beta chain). Its target is unknown. These data originate in a study of OX40 agonist ivuxolimab in advanced cancers. Study background: Given to patients was ivuxolimab, an agonistic anti-OX40 (CD134) antibody.

Study-level points and caveats: Averaging showed that CD8+ T cells had more expanded clones than CD4+ did.

Here immunoSEQ multiplex PCR was the method, and the copy in TCRdb shows in-frame clones only, minus some. The sample lists some 60,000 clones, about 90% seen once, with around 15% in the top ten. This TCR came from an adult with an advanced solid tumor such as melanoma, head and neck, liver or kidney cancer. The sequencing used CD4+ or CD8+ T cells sorted from blood, collected in a trial of the OX40 agonist ivuxolimab.

The CDR3 coding sequence is TGTGCCAGCAGTTTTCGACAGCGGGAGGGCTACGAGCAGTACTTC. It is translated as CASSFRQREGYEQYF. The V gene is TRBV28, the J gene TRBJ2-7; 10 bases map to TRBD2. The V gene's germline CDR1 is MDHEN and CDR2 SYDVKM. This CDR3 region has 15 residues. The V gene end was trimmed by 3 bases and the J gene end by 3 bases; junction bases not matched to a gene: 5.